This TCR beta chain was recovered during a study of blood T cells in healthy people across ages (dated by TCRdb to 2015 to 2017). Regarding the study in general: In model experiments, template switching captured roughly one uniquely barcoded TCR beta cDNA molecule for every two T cells. Donors were grouped into four age groups: young (average 16 years), middle-aged (under 40), aged (about 59) and long-lived (approximately 75). Donors of different ages were randomly distributed across sequencing lanes to avoid experimental bias. Two additional independent replicas of 1 million unique cDNA reads from the same blood draw were analyzed for two donors (one aged 18 to 30 and one aged 80 or older). Using deep sequencing normalized with unique cDNA molecular identifiers, the study measured how TCR beta repertoire diversity changes with age. Results and caveats for the whole study, not just this receptor: Since profiling was done on bulk unsorted PBMCs, naive and antigen-experienced compartments could not be conclusively compared. The CMV infection status of donors was not known, potentially confounding age-related changes in expanded clonotypes. The long-lived group showed more naive CD4+ T cells, fewer expanded clones and increased TCR diversity than the aged group, suggesting age selection. Estimates of total diversity based on one million sequenced T cells were considered lower bounds and underestimates. The percentage of naive T cells measured by flow cytometry correlated strongly with observed TCR beta diversity. Observed TCR beta diversity per million T cells fell roughly linearly with age, and a significant reduction was already apparent by age roughly 40.

Donors were under 40 systemically healthy Caucasian individuals from Russia aged roughly 6 to 90 years. Roughly 9.5 milliliters of peripheral blood were drawn from each donor into EDTA-treated Vacutainer tubes. PBMCs were isolated by Ficoll-Paque density-gradient centrifugation, with at least 6 million obtained per sample. Trizol reagent was used to extract total RNA from the PBMCs, yielding at least 5.5 micrograms per sample. For every donor, flow cytometry on a PBMC aliquot measured the percentage of naive CD45RAhigh/CD27high T cells. The germline V gene (reference sequence) gives CDR1 as SGHAT and CDR2 as FQDESV. V drops 1 base and J drops 7 bases, leaving 14 bases in between. The CDR3, from cysteine to phenylalanine, totals 15 residues. CDR3 DNA only is kept here, 45 bases in frame from base 1. The library came from 5' RACE. Sequencing was performed on an Illumina HiSeq 2500. A second PCR of roughly 7 to 11 cycles was performed with a sample-barcoded 5' primer and a J-beta primer mix. A template-switch 5' adaptor carrying 12 random nucleotides introduced a unique molecular identifier onto each TCR beta cDNA molecule. Each sample yielded at least 2.5 million CDR3-containing paired-end reads. The Mint cDNA synthesis kit, primed by a TRBC-specific oligonucleotide, was used to synthesize first-strand cDNA from all RNA. All cDNA was treated with uracil-DNA glycosylase and then went through a first 18-cycle PCR with the universal primers M1SS and BC2_uni_R. Processing in the source paper ran as follows. For normalization, 1 million high-quality reads, each with a distinct molecular identifier, were randomly selected from each sample. Reads sharing molecular identifiers were discarded rather than binned into consensus sequences. MiTCR, run with a Q25 quality threshold and the strictest error-elimination algorithm, handled CDR3 identification, clonotype clustering and error correction. Lower-bound total TCR beta diversity was estimated with a nonparametric unseen species model using Euler transformation. TCRdb's own reprocessing of the public reads used fastp at Q25 and MiXCR and kept productive beta chains. A single entry per CDR3 protein holds the most common genes and DNA from its merged rows. TCRdb's processing, not the authors', yielded these V and J calls. The table for this sample lists around 800,000 distinct CDR3 sequences; about 42% of them were counted only once. The ten top clones hold roughly 19% of the sample.

Comments on this clonotype: Its antigen remains undetermined. The input lacks base qualities; no much larger clone sits a single base away.

Here the chain combines TRBV11-1 and TRBJ2-1, with a weak D call of TRBD1 (5 bases match). Material: blood. The origin of this receptor is a man aged 55 to 70 in good health. The nucleotide sequence reads TGTGCCAGCAGCTTAGGCACAGGAGTGGATAATGAGCAGTTCTTC. Its amino acids are CASSLGTGVDNEQFF.